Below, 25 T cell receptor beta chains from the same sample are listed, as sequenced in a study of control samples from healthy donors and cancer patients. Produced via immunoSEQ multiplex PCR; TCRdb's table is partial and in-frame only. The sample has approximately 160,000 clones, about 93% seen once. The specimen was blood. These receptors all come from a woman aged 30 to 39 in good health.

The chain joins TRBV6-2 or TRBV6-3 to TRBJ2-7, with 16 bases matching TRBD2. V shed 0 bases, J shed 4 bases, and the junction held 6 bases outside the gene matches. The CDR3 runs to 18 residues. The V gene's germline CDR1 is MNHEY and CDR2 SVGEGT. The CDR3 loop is CASSYSFGTSGRGYEQYF. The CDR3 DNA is TGTGCCAGCAGTTACTCGTTCGGGACTAGCGGGAGGGGATACGAGCAGTACTTC.

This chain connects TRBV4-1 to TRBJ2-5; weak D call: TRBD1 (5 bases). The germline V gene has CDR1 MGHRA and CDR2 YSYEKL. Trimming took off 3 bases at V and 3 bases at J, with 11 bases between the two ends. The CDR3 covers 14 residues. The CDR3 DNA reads TGCGCCAGCAGCCATAACAGGATAGAAGAGACCCAGTACTTC. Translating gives CASSHNRIEETQYF.

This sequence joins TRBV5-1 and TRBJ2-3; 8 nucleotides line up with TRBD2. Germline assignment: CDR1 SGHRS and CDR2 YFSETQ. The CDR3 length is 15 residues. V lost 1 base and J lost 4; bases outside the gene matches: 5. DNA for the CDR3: TGCGCCAGCAGCTTGAGCGGGAGAGGGTCAGATACGCAGTATTTT. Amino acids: CASSLSGRGSDTQYF.

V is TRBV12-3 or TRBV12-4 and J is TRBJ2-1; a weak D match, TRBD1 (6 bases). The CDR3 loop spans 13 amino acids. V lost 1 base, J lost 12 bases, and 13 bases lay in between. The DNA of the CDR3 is TGTGCCAGCAGTTTAGGCGGCCACAGGGCGCAGTTCTTC. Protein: CASSLGGHRAQFF.

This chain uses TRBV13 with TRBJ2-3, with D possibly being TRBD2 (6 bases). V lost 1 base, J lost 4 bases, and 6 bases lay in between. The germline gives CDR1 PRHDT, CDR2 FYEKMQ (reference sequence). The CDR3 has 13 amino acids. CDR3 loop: CASSLAGADTQYF. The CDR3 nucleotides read TGTGCCAGCAGCTTAGCGGGGGCAGATACGCAGTATTTT.

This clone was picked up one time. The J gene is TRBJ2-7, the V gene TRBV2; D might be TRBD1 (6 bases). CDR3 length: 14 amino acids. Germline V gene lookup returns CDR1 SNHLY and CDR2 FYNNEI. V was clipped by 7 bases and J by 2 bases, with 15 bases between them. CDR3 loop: CASKTRDTTYEQYF. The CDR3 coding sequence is TGTGCCAGCAAGACCCGGGACACTACCTACGAGCAGTACTTC.

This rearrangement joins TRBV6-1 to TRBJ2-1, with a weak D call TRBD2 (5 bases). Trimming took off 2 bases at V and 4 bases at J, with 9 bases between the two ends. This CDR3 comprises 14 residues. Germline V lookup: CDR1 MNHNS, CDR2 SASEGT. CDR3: CASSEWRVYNEQFF. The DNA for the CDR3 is TGTGCCAGCAGTGAATGGCGGGTATACAATGAGCAGTTCTTC.

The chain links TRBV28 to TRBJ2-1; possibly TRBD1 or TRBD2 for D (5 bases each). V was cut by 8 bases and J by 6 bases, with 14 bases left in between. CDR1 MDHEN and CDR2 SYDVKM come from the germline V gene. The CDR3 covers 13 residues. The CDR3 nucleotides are TGTGCCAGCCGGGACGCCACCAGCAATGAGCAGTTCTTC. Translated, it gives CASRDATSNEQFF.

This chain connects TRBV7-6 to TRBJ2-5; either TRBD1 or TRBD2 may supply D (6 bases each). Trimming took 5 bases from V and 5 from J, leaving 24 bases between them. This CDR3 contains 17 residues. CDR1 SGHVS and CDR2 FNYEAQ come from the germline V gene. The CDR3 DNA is TGTGCCAGCAGCCTTAGAGGGGGGAGGACGCATGGGGAGACCCAGTACTTC. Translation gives CASSLRGGRTHGETQYF. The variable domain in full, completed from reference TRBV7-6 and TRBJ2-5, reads GAGVSQSPRYKVTKRGQDVALRCDPISGHVSLYWYRQALGQGPEFLTYFNYEAQQDKSGLPNDRFSAERPEGSISTLTIQRTEQRDSAMYRCASSLRGGRTHGETQYFGPGTRLLVL.

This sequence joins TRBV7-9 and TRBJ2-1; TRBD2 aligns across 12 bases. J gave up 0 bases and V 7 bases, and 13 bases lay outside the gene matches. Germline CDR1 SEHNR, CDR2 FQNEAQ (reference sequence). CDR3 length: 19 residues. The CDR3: CASILSGTSGSYSYNEQFF. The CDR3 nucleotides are TGTGCCAGCATCCTTTCCGGGACTAGCGGGTCCTACTCCTACAATGAGCAGTTCTTC.

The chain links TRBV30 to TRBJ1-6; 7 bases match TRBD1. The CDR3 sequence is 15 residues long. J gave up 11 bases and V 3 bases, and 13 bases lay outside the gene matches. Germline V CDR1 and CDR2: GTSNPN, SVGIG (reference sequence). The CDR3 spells CAWRAPATGSTPLHF. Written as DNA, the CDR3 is TGTGCCTGGAGGGCCCCCGCGACAGGGTCAACACCCCTCCACTTT.

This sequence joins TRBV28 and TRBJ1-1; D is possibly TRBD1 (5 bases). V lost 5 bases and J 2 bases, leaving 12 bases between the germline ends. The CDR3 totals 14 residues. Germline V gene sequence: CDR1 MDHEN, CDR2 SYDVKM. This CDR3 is CASSGQGYNTEAFF. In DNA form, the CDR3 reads TGTGCCAGCAGTGGGCAGGGCTACAACACTGAAGCTTTCTTT.

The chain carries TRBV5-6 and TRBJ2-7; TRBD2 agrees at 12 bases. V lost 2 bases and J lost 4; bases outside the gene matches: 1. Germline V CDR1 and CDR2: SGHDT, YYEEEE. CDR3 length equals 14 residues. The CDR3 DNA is TGTGCCAGCAGCTTCGGACTAGCGGGGTACGAGCAGTACTTC. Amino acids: CASSFGLAGYEQYF.

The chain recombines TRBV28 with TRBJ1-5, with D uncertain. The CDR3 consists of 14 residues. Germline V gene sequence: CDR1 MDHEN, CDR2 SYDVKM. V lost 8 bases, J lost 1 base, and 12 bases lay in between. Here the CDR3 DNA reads TGTGCCAGCGGAGTCTGGGGAAGCAATCAGCCCCAGCATTTT. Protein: CASGVWGSNQPQHF.

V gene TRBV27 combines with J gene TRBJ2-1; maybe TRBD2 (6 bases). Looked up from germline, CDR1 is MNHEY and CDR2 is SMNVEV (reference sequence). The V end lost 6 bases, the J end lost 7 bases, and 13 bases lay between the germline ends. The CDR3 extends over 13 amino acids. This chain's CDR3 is CASSRLAGNEQFF. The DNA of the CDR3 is TGTGCCAGCAGCCGTCTCGCGGGGAATGAGCAGTTCTTC.

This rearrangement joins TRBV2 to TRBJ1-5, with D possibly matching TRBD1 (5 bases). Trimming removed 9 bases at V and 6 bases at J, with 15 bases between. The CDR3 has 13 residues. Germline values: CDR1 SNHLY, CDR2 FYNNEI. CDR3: CASNDLGGQPQHF. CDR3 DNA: TGTGCCAGTAACGATCTGGGGGGTCAGCCCCAGCATTTT.

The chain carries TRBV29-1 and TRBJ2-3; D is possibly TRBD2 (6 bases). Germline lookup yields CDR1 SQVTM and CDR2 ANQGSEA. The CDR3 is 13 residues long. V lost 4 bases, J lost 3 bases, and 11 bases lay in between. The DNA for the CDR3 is TGCAGCGTTGGGGGGAGGCAGACAGATACGCAGTATTTT. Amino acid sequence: CSVGGRQTDTQYF.

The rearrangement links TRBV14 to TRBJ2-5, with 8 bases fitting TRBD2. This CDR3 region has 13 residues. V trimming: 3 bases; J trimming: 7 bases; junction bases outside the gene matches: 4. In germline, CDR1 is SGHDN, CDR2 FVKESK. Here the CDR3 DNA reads TGTGCCAGCAGCCAGGGGGGACTAGGGACCCAGTACTTC. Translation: CASSQGGLGTQYF.

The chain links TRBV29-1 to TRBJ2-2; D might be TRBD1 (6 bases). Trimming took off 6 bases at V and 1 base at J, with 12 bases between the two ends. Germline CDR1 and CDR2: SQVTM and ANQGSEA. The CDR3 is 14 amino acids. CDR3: CSVTSTGNTGELFF. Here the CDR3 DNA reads TGCAGCGTCACCTCGACAGGGAACACCGGGGAGCTGTTTTTT.

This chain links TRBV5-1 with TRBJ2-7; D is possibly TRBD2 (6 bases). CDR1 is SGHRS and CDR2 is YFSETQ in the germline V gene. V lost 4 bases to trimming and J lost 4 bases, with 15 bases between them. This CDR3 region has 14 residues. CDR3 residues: CASSEGGDLYEQYF. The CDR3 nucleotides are TGCGCCAGCAGCGAGGGCGGGGACCTTTACGAGCAGTACTTC.

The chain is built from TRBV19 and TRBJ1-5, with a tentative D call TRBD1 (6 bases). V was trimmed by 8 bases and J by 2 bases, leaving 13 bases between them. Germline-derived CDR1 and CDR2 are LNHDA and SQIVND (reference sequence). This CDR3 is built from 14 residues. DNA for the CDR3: TGTGCCAGTGGGGGTGGGGGCGGCAATCAGCCCCAGCATTTT. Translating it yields CASGGGGGNQPQHF.

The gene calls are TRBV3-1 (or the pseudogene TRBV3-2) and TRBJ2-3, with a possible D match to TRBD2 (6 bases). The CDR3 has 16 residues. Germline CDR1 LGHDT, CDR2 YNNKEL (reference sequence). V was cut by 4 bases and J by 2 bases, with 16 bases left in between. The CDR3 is CASSLGLHENTDTQYF. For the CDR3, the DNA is TGTGCCAGCAGCCTGGGACTGCACGAAAACACAGATACGCAGTATTTT.

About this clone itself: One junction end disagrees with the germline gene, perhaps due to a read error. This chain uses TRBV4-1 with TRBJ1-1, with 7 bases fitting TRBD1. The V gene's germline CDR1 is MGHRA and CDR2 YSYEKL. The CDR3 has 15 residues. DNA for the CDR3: TGCGCCAACAGCCCCCGACAGGGTTGGGACACTGAAGCTTTCTTT. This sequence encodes CANSPRQGWDTEAFF.

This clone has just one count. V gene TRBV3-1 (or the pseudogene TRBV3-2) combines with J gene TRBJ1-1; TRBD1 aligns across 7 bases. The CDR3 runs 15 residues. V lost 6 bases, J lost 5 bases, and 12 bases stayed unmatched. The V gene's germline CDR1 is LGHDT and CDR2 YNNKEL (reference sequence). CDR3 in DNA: TGTGCCAGCAGGCCGAAGTTCGACAGGGTGACTGAAGCTTTCTTT. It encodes CASRPKFDRVTEAFF.

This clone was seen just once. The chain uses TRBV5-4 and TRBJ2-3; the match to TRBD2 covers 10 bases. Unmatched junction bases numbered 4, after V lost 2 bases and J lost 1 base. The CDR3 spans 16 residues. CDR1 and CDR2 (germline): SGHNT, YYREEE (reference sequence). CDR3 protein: CASSFRLAGGTDTQYF. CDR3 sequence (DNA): TGTGCCAGCAGCTTCCGCCTAGCGGGAGGCACAGATACGCAGTATTTT.